This TCR beta chain was obtained from a study of read filtering for tumor transcriptome and immune sequencing (dated by TCRdb to about 2020). The study in broad terms: The cohort was composed of 17 to 20 male and 14 female patients, with a mean age of roughly 70 years and an age range of roughly 47 to 80. By revised international staging, fewer than ten patients were R-ISS I, some 17 were R-ISS II and more than five were R-ISS III. Whole-transcriptome libraries were prepared with the TruSeq RNA Access Library Prep Kit after DNase treatment. As a main aim, a read-filtering strategy for immune repertoire data was addressed, with the specific question being whether clonotypes supported by a single read should be removed. Using the same bone marrow samples, the study ran both targeted immune repertoire sequencing and bulk whole-transcriptome sequencing and then compared the TCR repertoires from each method. TCR-region mapped reads per sample ranged from about 4 to 11 million with IR-seq versus only about 75 to 1,400 with RNA-seq.

As concerns this clonotype: The antigen this receptor binds is unknown. No per-base quality is available; no much larger clone lies one base away.

Bone marrow was sampled from every patient at the time of active disease. Ficoll-Hypaque density gradient centrifugation was used to isolate the bone marrow mononuclear cells. To remove myeloma plasma cells, the cells were labeled with CD138 magnetic microbeads on a MACS separator, and CD138-negative cells were then collected by negative selection. The purity of the isolated cells was checked by flow cytometry with CD138 antibodies on an Attune NxT. TRIzol reagent was used to extract total RNA, and a NanoDrop spectrophotometer was used to quantify the extracted RNA. Paired RNA-seq and IR-seq were performed on each patient's CD138-negative bone marrow sample. The Immunoverse kit was used to build TCR libraries from roughly 0.4 ug RNA, with molecular barcoded adaptors covering alpha/delta and beta/gamma chains. TCR library preparation used the same RNA that was used for transcriptome sequencing. An Illumina HiSeq 4000 with 2 x 150 cycles was used to sequence the TCR libraries. The study's own analysis went as follows. MiXCR aligned TCR reads to human V, D, J and C references and assembled the aligned reads into CDR3 clonotypes, with quality filtering and error correction included. Clonotype counts and gene usage diversity were analyzed with the tcR package in R. Raw mapping reads were checked after the RNA-seq reads had been mapped by STAR aligner version 2.5.3a onto the human GRCh37 genome. IR-seq fastq files were randomly downsampled with Seqtk 1.3 to test the effect of sequencing depth on detected clonotypes. TCRdb passed the public sequencing reads through fastp at Q25 and MiXCR, retaining productive beta sequences. Each CDR3 protein appears once, grouped with its most common genes and DNA. The V and J calls come from TCRdb's annotation, not from the publication. In all, the sample holds approximately 65,000 distinct CDR3 sequences, and around 13% of those were seen once. 45% to 50% of the sample is in the top ten clones.

General conclusions and limits of the study: The correlation between IR-seq and RNA-seq shared clonotype proportions rose when single-read clonotypes were removed. Compared with RNA-seq, IR-seq captured clonotypes at much greater depth and more reliably, and a smaller IR-seq throughput was enough to identify most of the shared clonotypes. Single-read clonotypes made up around 82% of clonotypes but only approximately 3.7% of total reads in IR-seq, compared with roughly 70% of clonotypes and 44.6% of reads in RNA-seq. The sorted CD138-negative fraction was a mixed bone marrow immune population, not purified T cells.

Via the germline V gene, CDR1 is MGHDK and CDR2 SYGVNS. CDR3 length: 16 amino acids, cysteine to phenylalanine. Of the read, only the CDR3 DNA is kept; its 48 bases are in frame from base 1. The V end loses 1 base and the J end loses 1 base, and a stretch of 14 bases separates them. In this chain, TRBV25-1 is recombined with TRBJ2-7; the D gene could be TRBD1 or TRBD2, each one agreeing over 5 bases. The clonotype originates from a donor older than 35 with multiple myeloma. Sequenced: a population of CD138-negative cells sorted from bone marrow. Explained via the paper, the cell subset or site label denotes: bone marrow mononuclear cells depleted of CD138+ plasma/myeloma cells by negative magnetic selection. The DNA sequence reads TGTGCCAGCAGTGAATCGCGCCCTGGGGGATCCTACGAGCAGTACTTC. It translates to CASSESRPGGSYEQYF.